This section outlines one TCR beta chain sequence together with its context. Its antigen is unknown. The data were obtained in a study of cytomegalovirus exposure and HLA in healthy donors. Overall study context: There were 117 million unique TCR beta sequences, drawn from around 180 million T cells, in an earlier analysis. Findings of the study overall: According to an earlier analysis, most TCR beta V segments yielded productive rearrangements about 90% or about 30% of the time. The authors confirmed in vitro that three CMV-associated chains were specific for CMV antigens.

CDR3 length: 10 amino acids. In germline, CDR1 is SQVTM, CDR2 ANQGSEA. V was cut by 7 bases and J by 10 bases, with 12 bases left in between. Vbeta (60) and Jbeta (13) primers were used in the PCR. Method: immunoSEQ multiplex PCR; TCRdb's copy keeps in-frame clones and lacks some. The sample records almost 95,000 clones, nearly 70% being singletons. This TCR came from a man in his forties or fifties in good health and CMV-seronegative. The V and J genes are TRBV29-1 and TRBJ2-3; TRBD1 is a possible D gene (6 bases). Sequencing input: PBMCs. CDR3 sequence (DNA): TGCAGCGGGGGACATCTGGCGCAGTATTTT. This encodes CSGGHLAQYF.